The entry that follows covers one T cell receptor (beta chain) sequence. What it recognizes is unknown. Regarding treatment: some 19 received Ad26.COV2.S at low or high dose, single or two shots; about 5 received placebo; per-sample allocation not given. The study sampled participants on day 63 after the first vaccine or placebo injection. Clones were read by immunoSEQ multiplex PCR, and TCRdb kept only the in-frame ones, dropping some. This repertoire shows 350,000 to 450,000 clones, about nine tenths found once; its top ten account for around 1.9%. This entry belongs to a study of Ad26.COV2.S vaccination and SARS-CoV-2 variants. Across the study: By the intramuscular route, Ad26.COV2.S was given once, or twice 56 days apart.

Trimming shortened V by 0 bases and J by 2 bases, and 8 bases separated the two germline ends. The CDR3 length is 14 residues. Germline V gives CDR1 SGHTA, CDR2 FQGTGA. Study-wide results and limits: Post-vaccination breadth of spike-specific CD8+ and CD4+ T cell responses was reportedly substantial.

This clonotype was sampled from a person between 18 and 60 years old who received the Ad26.COV2.S COVID-19 vaccine or a placebo. This specimen consisted of peripheral blood, obtained in a trial of Ad26.COV2.S vaccine versus placebo. The chain has TRBV7-3 and TRBJ2-7; D assignment may be TRBD1 or TRBD2 (6 bases each). CDR3: CASSLTGGTYEQYF. The DNA of the CDR3 is TGTGCCAGCAGCTTAACAGGGGGGACCTACGAGCAGTACTTC.